This T cell receptor beta chain came from a study of T-cell reconstitution after alpha-beta-depleted transplantation in children. General study results and limits: About two months after transplant, alpha-beta T cells reportedly came from several hundred expanded graft clones. From surviving recipient T cells and thymic progenitors came the high day-60 TCRbeta diversity observed in some patients. When one year had passed after transplant, most T-cell counts and diversity came from newly produced T cells.

This clonotype was detected only a few times. As yet, its antigen is unknown. V shed 0 bases and J shed 2 bases, with 8 bases lying between them. The germline V gene encodes CDR1 LGHNA and CDR2 YSLEER. The CDR3 totals 14 residues. Preparation of the TCRbeta library used unique molecular identifiers. Via MiXCR, TCRdb re-called the PCR reads, giving one row per CDR3 protein. The data contain 450,000 to 600,000 distinct CDR3 sequences, over 10% of them singletons. The rearrangement links TRBV4-3 to TRBJ2-7; D is unresolved. The source material was PBMCs, mostly from graft donor cells, sampled 360 days after TCRalphabeta/CD19-depleted stem cell transplant. This clonotype was obtained from a male patient between 5 and 17 years old who had a stem cell transplant for acute myeloid leukemia, so the T cells may come from the graft donor. The CDR3 loop is CASSQDWMTYEQYF. The DNA for the CDR3 is TGCGCCAGCAGCCAAGACTGGATGACCTACGAGCAGTACTTC.